A single sample is the source of the 10 T cell receptor beta chains below, sequenced in a study of cytomegalovirus exposure and HLA in healthy donors. The study ran its PCR with 60 Vbeta and 13 Jbeta primers. Using immunoSEQ multiplex PCR, the repertoire was profiled, and TCRdb retains in-frame clones only, with some absent. The sample has about 120,000 clones, about four fifths seen once; the top ten hold about a fifth. The sequencing sample was made of PBMCs. The receptors were gathered from a man aged 25-40 years in good health and CMV-seropositive.

The rearrangement uses TRBV6-1 and TRBJ2-5; D possibly corresponds to TRBD1 (6 bases). The J call may be in error: the DNA end matches TRBJ2-7 better. Germline values: CDR1 MNHNS, CDR2 SASEGT. This CDR3 spans 15 amino acids. CDR3 DNA: TGTGCCAGCAGTGACAGGGGCGACTTCGCCTACGAGCAGTACTTC. Translation: CASSDRGDFAYEQYF.

The chain has TRBV5-1 and TRBJ1-1; D is unclear. The V end was cut by 0 bases, the J end by 1 base, with 7 bases between. Germline CDR1 SGHRS, CDR2 YFSETQ. The CDR3 spans 14 residues. The CDR3 DNA sequence: TGCGCCAGCAGCTTGGTTACAGAGAACACTGAAGCTTTCTTT. Translating gives CASSLVTENTEAFF.

DNA for the CDR3: TGTGCCAGCAGCGCTAGCGGGCGTACGAATGAGCAGTTCTTC. It is translated as CASSASGRTNEQFF. The chain uses TRBV9 and TRBJ2-1; TRBD2 agrees at 8 bases. J gave up 7 bases and V 3 bases, and 6 bases lay outside the gene matches. CDR3 length equals 14 residues. Germline V gives CDR1 SGDLS, CDR2 YYNGEE. Supplemented by reference TRBV9 and TRBJ2-1, the full variable domain reads DSGVTQTPKHLITATGQRVTLRCSPRSGDLSVYWYQQSLDQGLQFLIQYYNGEERAKGNILERFSAQQFPDLHSELNLSSLELGDSALYFCASSASGRTNEQFFGPGTRLTVL.

The DNA for the CDR3 is TGTGCCAGCAGTTATACCCCACTTGTAAGGGCGGGGGAGCAGTTCTTC. Protein product: CASSYTPLVRAGEQFF. The rearrangement joins TRBV27 to TRBJ2-1; D might be TRBD2 (6 bases). The CDR3 totals 16 residues. Germline assignment: CDR1 MNHEY and CDR2 SMNVEV (reference sequence). Trimming shortened V by 4 bases and J by 10 bases, and 23 bases separated the two germline ends.

This clone was seen a few times. The chain links TRBV28 to TRBJ1-2; perhaps TRBD1 as D (5 bases). Germline V gene data show CDR1 as MDHEN and CDR2 as SYDVKM. V was trimmed by 1 base and J by 4 bases, leaving 19 bases between them. The length of the CDR3 is 17 residues. The CDR3 reads CASSLSGSLGLGYGYTF. As DNA, the CDR3 is TGTGCCAGCAGTTTATCAGGCAGTTTGGGACTTGGCTATGGCTACACCTTC.

CDR3: CASSRRSEDTQYF. The CDR3 DNA is TGCGCCAGCAGCCGTCGTAGTGAAGATACGCAGTATTTT. The chain links TRBV5-1 to TRBJ2-3, with D unclear. This CDR3 is 13 amino acids long. Trimming cost V 4 bases and J 5 bases, with 11 bases left between them. Per germline, CDR1 SGHRS and CDR2 YFSETQ.

The chain employs TRBV18 and TRBJ2-5; a weak D match, TRBD2 (6 bases). The CDR3 is made up of 14 amino acids. V lost 0 bases and J lost 3, with 8 bases in between. Germline values: CDR1 KGHSH, CDR2 LQKENI. CDR3 loop: CASSPPGLKETQYF. The CDR3 region has the DNA TGTGCCAGCTCACCACCGGGACTCAAAGAGACCCAGTACTTC.

This chain joins TRBV7-9 and TRBJ1-3; D remains unclear. Trimming took 2 bases from V and 0 from J, leaving 20 bases between them. Germline-derived CDR1 and CDR2 are SEHNR and FQNEAQ (reference sequence). The CDR3 sequence is 19 residues long. CDR3 nucleotides: TGTGCCAGCAGCTTATTCGGTGTAATGACTCTTCGCTCTGGAAACACCATATATTTT. Its translation is CASSLFGVMTLRSGNTIYF.

The CDR3 DNA reads TGTGCCAGCAGCCCGGGACTAGAGCCTCCGCTCACAGATACGCAGTATTTT. Protein: CASSPGLEPPLTDTQYF. The V gene is TRBV5-6, the J gene TRBJ2-3; 8 bases line up with TRBD2. Germline V gives CDR1 SGHDT, CDR2 YYEEEE. The ends lost 4 bases at V and 2 bases at J; junction bases unmatched: 12. CDR3 size: 17 residues.

V gene TRBV15 combines with J gene TRBJ1-5; D is undetermined. Germline-derived CDR1 and CDR2 are LNHNV and YYDKDF (reference sequence). The CDR3 has 15 residues. Trimming took off 2 bases at V and 4 bases at J, with 12 bases between the two ends. CDR3 bases: TGTGCCACCAGCAGAAGTACAGTTAGGAATCAGCCCCAGCATTTT. Encoded protein: CATSRSTVRNQPQHF.